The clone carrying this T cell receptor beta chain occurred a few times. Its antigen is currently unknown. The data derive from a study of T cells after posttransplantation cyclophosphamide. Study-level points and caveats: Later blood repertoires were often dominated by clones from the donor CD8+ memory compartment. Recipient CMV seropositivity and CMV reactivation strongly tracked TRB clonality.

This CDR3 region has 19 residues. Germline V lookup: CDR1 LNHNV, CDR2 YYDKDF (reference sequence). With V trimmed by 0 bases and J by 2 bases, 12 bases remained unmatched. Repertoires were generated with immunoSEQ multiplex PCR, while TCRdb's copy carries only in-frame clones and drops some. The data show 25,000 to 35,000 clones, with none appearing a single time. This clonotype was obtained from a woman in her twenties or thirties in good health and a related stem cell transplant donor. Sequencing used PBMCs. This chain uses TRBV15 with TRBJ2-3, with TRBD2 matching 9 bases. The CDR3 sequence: CATSRDGEYSGGNTDTQYF. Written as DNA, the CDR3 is TGTGCCACCAGCAGAGACGGAGAATATAGCGGGGGCAACACAGATACGCAGTATTTT.